Listed below are T cell receptor beta chains from one sample, sequenced in a study of T cell responses to AZD1222 COVID-19 vaccine. The data were produced by immunoSEQ multiplex PCR, yet TCRdb's version contains in-frame clones alone and is incomplete. This table has about 170,000 clones, roughly 90% appearing once. The sequencing here drew on peripheral blood, taken on day 0 of AZD1222 vaccination. These receptors all come from an adult in good health. Both conserved end residues are part of each CDR3. Each record gives: clone size, V gene, J gene, D gene, CDR3 protein, CDR3 DNA. The D gene is left open where the match is weak. The size entry is marked missing in some rows and otherwise reads once, few, many or a size class.

>NA|TRBV6-2/TRBV6-3|TRBJ2-1|NA
CASSSGGTDSYRGEFF
TGTGCCAGCAGCTCAGGCGGAACGGACAGTTACAGAGGGGAGTTCTTC
>NA|TRBV13|TRBJ1-1|NA
CASSLGGQTTEAFF
TGTGCCAGCAGCTTAGGAGGTCAGACCACTGAAGCTTTCTTT
>NA|TRBV7-2|TRBJ2-6|NA
CASSLAGSSGANVLTF
TGTGCCAGCAGCTTAGCCGGGAGCTCTGGGGCCAACGTCCTGACTTTC
>NA|TRBV30|TRBJ2-7|TRBD2
CAWSVSSPLGAGGRYEQYF
TGTGCCTGGAGTGTAAGTTCCCCCCTCGGAGCGGGAGGGCGGTACGAGCAGTACTTC
>NA|TRBV5-5|TRBJ1-2|NA
CASSLSRVDYGYTF
TGTGCCAGCAGCTTGAGCAGGGTGGACTATGGCTACACCTTC
>NA|TRBV11-2|TRBJ2-7|TRBD1
CASSLAGDSSHEQYF
TGTGCCAGCAGCTTAGCAGGGGACAGCAGCCACGAGCAGTACTTC
>once|TRBV19|TRBJ2-4|TRBD2
CASSINFLLAGARVAKNIQYF
TGTGCCAGTAGTATTAATTTCCTCCTAGCGGGAGCGCGGGTAGCCAAAAACATTCAGTACTTC
>NA|TRBV4-1|TRBJ1-2|NA
CASSHPGQAENYGYTF
TGCGCCAGCAGCCATCCCGGGCAGGCTGAAAACTATGGCTACACCTTC
>NA|TRBV2|TRBJ2-5|NA
CASSDDGRGETQYF
TGTGCCAGCAGTGACGACGGGCGGGGAGAGACCCAGTACTTC
>NA|TRBV6-1|TRBJ2-3|NA
CASRRGRERTDTQYF
TGTGCCAGCAGACGGGGGCGGGAACGCACAGATACGCAGTATTTT
>NA|TRBV7-9|TRBJ2-1|NA
CASSLTGYSYNEQFF
TGTGCCAGCAGCTTGACGGGGTACTCCTACAATGAGCAGTTCTTC